These T cell receptor beta chains were read from a single sample in a study of blood T cell repertoires in COVID-19. The data were produced by immunoSEQ multiplex PCR, yet TCRdb's version contains in-frame clones alone and is incomplete. The profile shows roughly 250,000 clones, around nine tenths of them singletons. Sequenced: peripheral blood. The receptors stem from a man younger than 45 with acute or convalescent COVID-19. The CDR3 runs from the conserved cysteine through the conserved F or W. D genes are given only for firm matches. Not every row has a clone size; where given, it reads once, few, many or a size class.

d_gene,v_gene,len,abundance,j_gene,CDR3nt,CDR3aa
NA,TRBV15,18,NA,TRBJ1-2,TGTGCCACCAGCAGCCTTGCTACGAGAACGACGGTTTCTAGTGGCTACACCTTC,CATSSLATRTTVSSGYTF
NA,TRBV5-6,15,few,TRBJ2-3,TGTGCCAGCAGCTTGGTTCTACAGGGAACAGATACGCAGTATTTT,CASSLVLQGTDTQYF
NA,TRBV27,15,NA,TRBJ1-3,TGTGCCAGCTCAGGGGCGGCCGGCTCTGGAAACACCATATATTTT,CASSGAAGSGNTIYF
NA,TRBV9,16,NA,TRBJ2-3,TGTGCCAGCAGCGTAGGGGGGTTAGCGGATACAGATACGCAGTATTTT,CASSVGGLADTDTQYF
NA,TRBV3-1/TRBV3-2,14,NA,TRBJ1-1,TGTGCCAGCAGCCCGACAGTCATGAACACTGAAGCTTTCTTT,CASSPTVMNTEAFF
NA,TRBV6-5,12,NA,TRBJ2-3,TGTGCCAGCAGTTCGTCGGCAGATACGCAGTATTTT,CASSSSADTQYF
NA,TRBV7-9,15,NA,TRBJ2-7,TGTGCCAGCAGCTTATCGAGCGGGCTAACCTACGAGCAGTACTTC,CASSLSSGLTYEQYF
TRBD2,TRBV19,14,NA,TRBJ2-1,TGTGCCAGTAGTAGCGGGAGGCGCTACAATGAGCAGTTCTTC,CASSSGRRYNEQFF
NA,TRBV6-4,11,NA,TRBJ1-1,TGTGCCAGGAGGGTTTACACTGAAGCTTTCTTT,CARRVYTEAFF
NA,TRBV4-2,20,NA,TRBJ1-4,TGTGCCAGCAGCCAAGATTTGAGCGTCGGGGGTTTTTCAACTAATGAAAAACTGTTTTTT,CASSQDLSVGGFSTNEKLFF
TRBD1,TRBV18,15,NA,TRBJ1-1,TGTGCCAGCTCACCCACCGGGACAGGCGTAACTGAAGCTTTCTTT,CASSPTGTGVTEAFF
NA,TRBV27,14,NA,TRBJ2-1,TGTGCCACCAAACCGGGGCTAGCGAACAATGAGCAGTTCTTC,CATKPGLANNEQFF
TRBD1,TRBV28,13,NA,TRBJ1-4,TGTGCCAGCAGTTTGGACAGGGTGGAAAAACTGTTTTTT,CASSLDRVEKLFF
TRBD1,TRBV28,15,NA,TRBJ1-5,TGTGCCAGCAGACCCCCGGACAGGGAGTGGCAGCCCCAGCATTTT,CASRPPDREWQPQHF
NA,TRBV20-1,11,few,TRBJ1-3,TGCAGTGCCAACTCTGGAAACACCATATATTTT,CSANSGNTIYF
TRBD1,TRBV7-9,13,NA,TRBJ1-6,TGTGCCACCCAGGGGGGCCCGAGTTCACCCCTCCACTTT,CATQGGPSSPLHF
TRBD1,TRBV3-1/TRBV3-2,12,NA,TRBJ1-1,TGTGCCAGCAGCCATGGGACAGGGGAAGCTTTCTTT,CASSHGTGEAFF
TRBD1,TRBV19,13,NA,TRBJ1-2,TGTGCCAGTAACAAGGGACAGGGCGACGGCTACACCTTC,CASNKGQGDGYTF
NA,TRBV4-1,14,NA,TRBJ2-3,TGCGCCAGCAGCCCTACTACTAGCACAGATACGCAGTATTTT,CASSPTTSTDTQYF
NA,TRBV24-1,14,NA,TRBJ1-3,TGTGCCACGAGAGCACAGAGCTCTGGAAACACCATATATTTT,CATRAQSSGNTIYF
TRBD2,TRBV15,16,NA,TRBJ2-1,TGTGCCACCAGAAAGCCGGGGGAGGGGTCCTACAATGAGCAGTTCTTC,CATRKPGEGSYNEQFF
TRBD2,TRBV6-6,13,NA,TRBJ2-3,TGTGCCAGCGGAGCGGGGGACACAGATACGCAGTATTTT,CASGAGDTDTQYF
NA,TRBV11-2,15,NA,TRBJ2-3,TGTGCCAGCACCCTTATCCAGCGGAGCACGGGTACGCAGTATTTT,CASTLIQRSTGTQYF
NA,TRBV6-1,13,NA,TRBJ1-1,TGTGCCAGCAGTGAAAGCGGCAGGGGTGGAGCTTTCTTT,CASSESGRGGAFF
NA,TRBV9,15,once,TRBJ2-2,TGTGCCAGCAGCGTAGGGGGCAGGAACACCGGGGAGCTGTTTTTT,CASSVGGRNTGELFF
NA,TRBV6-5,13,NA,TRBJ1-3,TGTGCCAGCAATACAGGGTCTGGAAACACCATATATTTT,CASNTGSGNTIYF
NA,TRBV11-2,13,NA,TRBJ2-1,TGTGCCAGCAGCTTCGGGACTTACAATGAGCAGTTCTTC,CASSFGTYNEQFF
NA,TRBV28,12,NA,TRBJ2-1,TGTGCCGCGGGGCCCTCCTACAATGAGCAGTTCTTC,CAAGPSYNEQFF
NA,TRBV29-1,18,NA,TRBJ2-4,TGCAGCGTTCTGACCGGGGCGATTAGCGGTTGGGCCAAAAACATTCAGTACTTC,CSVLTGAISGWAKNIQYF
TRBD2,TRBV5-1,15,few,TRBJ2-5,TGCGCCAGCAGTGGGACTAGCGGACCCCAAGAGACCCAGTACTTC,CASSGTSGPQETQYF
NA,TRBV10-2,14,NA,TRBJ1-5,TGCGCCAGCAGTTCAGGAGGCCGCAATCAGCCCCAGCATTTT,CASSSGGRNQPQHF
NA,TRBV11-1,14,NA,TRBJ2-3,TGTGCCAGCAGCTTACGAGGGCTATCAGATACGCAGTATTTT,CASSLRGLSDTQYF
NA,TRBV6-5,14,NA,TRBJ1-2,TGTGCCAGCTCTGAGACCCCTCGCGGCTATGGCTACACCTTC,CASSETPRGYGYTF
TRBD2,TRBV5-1,17,NA,TRBJ2-1,TGCGCCAGCACCACTACCCGGGGACTAGCGGATTACAATGAGCAGTTCTTC,CASTTTRGLADYNEQFF
NA,TRBV18,13,NA,TRBJ1-2,TGTGCCAGCTCACCGGGGGGGGGCGGCGGCTACACCTTC,CASSPGGGGGYTF
TRBD2,TRBV19,17,NA,TRBJ2-3,TGTGCCAGTAGCTCGAGGACTAGCGGGAAGTCTGGAGATACGCAGTATTTT,CASSSRTSGKSGDTQYF
TRBD2,TRBV10-3,13,NA,TRBJ2-5,TGTGCCATCAGGACTAGCGGGGAAGAGACCCAGTACTTC,CAIRTSGEETQYF
NA,TRBV15,13,NA,TRBJ1-2,TGTGCCACCAGCACTGACGGGATCTATGGCTACACCTTC,CATSTDGIYGYTF
NA,TRBV5-4,13,NA,TRBJ1-5,TGTGCCAGCAGCCTGTTTGGCAATCAGCCCCAGCATTTT,CASSLFGNQPQHF
NA,TRBV18,15,NA,TRBJ1-4,TGTGCCAGCTCCGCGTGGGGCACAACTAATGAAAAACTGTTTTTT,CASSAWGTTNEKLFF